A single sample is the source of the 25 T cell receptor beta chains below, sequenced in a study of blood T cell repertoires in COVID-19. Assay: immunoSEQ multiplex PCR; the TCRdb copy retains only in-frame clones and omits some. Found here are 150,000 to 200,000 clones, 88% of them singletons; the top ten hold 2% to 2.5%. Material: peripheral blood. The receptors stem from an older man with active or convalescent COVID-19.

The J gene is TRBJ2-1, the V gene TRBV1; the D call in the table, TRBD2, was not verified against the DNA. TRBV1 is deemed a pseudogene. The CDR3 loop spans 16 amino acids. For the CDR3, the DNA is TGCACCAGCCACCCGGCAGTGCGGGAGGCCGGCAATGAGCAGTTCTTC. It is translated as CTSHPAVREAGNEQFF.

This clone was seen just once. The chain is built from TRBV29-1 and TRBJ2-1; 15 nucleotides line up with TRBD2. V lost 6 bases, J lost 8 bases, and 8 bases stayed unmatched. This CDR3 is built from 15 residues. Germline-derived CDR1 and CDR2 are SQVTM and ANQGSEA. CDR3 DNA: TGCAGCGTGAGGACTAGCGGGAGGGTAATCGATGAGCAGTTCTTC. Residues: CSVRTSGRVIDEQFF.

CDR3 bases: TGTGCCAGCAGCGTGCACAGCTCAACTAATGAAAAACTGTTTTTT. Translated: CASSVHSSTNEKLFF. The rearrangement joins TRBV9 to TRBJ1-4; D is undetermined. This CDR3 contains 15 residues. CDR1 and CDR2 from the germline V gene are SGDLS and YYNGEE. Trimming removed 2 bases at V and 0 bases at J, with 8 bases between. Supplemented by reference TRBV9 and TRBJ1-4, the full variable domain reads DSGVTQTPKHLITATGQRVTLRCSPRSGDLSVYWYQQSLDQGLQFLIQYYNGEERAKGNILERFSAQQFPDLHSELNLSSLELGDSALYFCASSVHSSTNEKLFFGSGTQLSVL.

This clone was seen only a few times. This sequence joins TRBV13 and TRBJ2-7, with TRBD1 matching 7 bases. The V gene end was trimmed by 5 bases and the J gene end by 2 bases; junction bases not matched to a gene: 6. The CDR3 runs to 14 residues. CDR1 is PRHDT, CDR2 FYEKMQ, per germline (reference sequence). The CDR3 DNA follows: TGTGCCAGCAGCCCCCGGACAGGAACCTACGAGCAGTACTTC. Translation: CASSPRTGTYEQYF.

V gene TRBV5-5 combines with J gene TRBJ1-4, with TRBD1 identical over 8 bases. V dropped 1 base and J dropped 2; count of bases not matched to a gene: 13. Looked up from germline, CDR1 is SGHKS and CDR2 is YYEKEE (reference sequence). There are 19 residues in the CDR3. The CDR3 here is CASSLLGQGARGTNEKLFF. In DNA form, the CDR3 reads TGTGCCAGCAGCTTGTTGGGGCAGGGGGCGAGGGGGACTAATGAAAAACTGTTTTTT.

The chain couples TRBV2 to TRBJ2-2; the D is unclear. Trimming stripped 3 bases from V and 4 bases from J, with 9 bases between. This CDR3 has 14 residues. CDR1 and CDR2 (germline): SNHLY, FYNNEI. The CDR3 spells CASSDHPGTGELFF. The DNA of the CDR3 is TGTGCCAGCAGTGATCACCCGGGCACCGGGGAGCTGTTTTTT.

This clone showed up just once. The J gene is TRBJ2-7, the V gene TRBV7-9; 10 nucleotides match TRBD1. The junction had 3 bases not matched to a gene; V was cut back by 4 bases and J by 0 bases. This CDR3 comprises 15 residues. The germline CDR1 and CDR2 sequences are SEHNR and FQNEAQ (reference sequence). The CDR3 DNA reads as TGTGCCAGCAGCTCCGGGACAGGGGACTCCTACGAGCAGTACTTC. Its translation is CASSSGTGDSYEQYF.

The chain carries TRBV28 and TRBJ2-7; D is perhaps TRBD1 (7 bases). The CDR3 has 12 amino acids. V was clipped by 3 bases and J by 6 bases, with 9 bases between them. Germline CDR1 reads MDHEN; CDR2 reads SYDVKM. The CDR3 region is CASSFRGAEQYF. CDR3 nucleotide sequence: TGTGCCAGCAGTTTCAGGGGGGCCGAGCAGTACTTC.

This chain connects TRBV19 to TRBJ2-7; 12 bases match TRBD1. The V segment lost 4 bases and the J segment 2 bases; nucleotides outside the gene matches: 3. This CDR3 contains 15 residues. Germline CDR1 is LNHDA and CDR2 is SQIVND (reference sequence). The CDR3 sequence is CASSTGQGATYEQYF. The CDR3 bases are TGTGCCAGTAGTACGGGACAGGGGGCGACCTACGAGCAGTACTTC.

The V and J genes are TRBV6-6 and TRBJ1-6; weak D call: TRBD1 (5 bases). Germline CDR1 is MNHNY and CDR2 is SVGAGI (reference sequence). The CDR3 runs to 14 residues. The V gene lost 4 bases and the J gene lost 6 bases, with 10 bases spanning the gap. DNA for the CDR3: TGTGCCAGCAGTTCTCAGGGTTTTAATTCACCCCTCCACTTT. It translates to CASSSQGFNSPLHF.

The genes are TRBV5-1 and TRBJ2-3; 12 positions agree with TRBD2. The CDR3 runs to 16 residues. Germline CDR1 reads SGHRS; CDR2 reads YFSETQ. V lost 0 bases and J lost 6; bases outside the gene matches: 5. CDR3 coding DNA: TGCGCCAGCAGCTTGGTGACTAGCGGGAGCTACGATACGCAGTATTTT. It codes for CASSLVTSGSYDTQYF.

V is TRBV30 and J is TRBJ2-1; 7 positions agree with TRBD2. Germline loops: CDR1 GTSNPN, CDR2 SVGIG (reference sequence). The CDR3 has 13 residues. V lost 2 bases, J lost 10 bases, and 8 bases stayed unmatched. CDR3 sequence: CAWSLTSSGEQFF. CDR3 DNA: TGTGCCTGGAGTCTAACCTCTAGCGGAGAGCAGTTCTTC.

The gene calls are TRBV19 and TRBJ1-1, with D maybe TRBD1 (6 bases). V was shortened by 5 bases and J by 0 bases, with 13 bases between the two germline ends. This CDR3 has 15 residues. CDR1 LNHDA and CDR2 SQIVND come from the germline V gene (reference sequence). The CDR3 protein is CASSPWGGMNTEAFF. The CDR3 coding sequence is TGTGCCAGTAGTCCCTGGGGGGGCATGAACACTGAAGCTTTCTTT.

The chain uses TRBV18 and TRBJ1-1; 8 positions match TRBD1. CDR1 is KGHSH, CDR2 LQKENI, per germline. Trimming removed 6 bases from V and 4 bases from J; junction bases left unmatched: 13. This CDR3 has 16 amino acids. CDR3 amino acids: CASSPDQGAPLTEAFF. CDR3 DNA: TGTGCCAGCTCGCCAGATCAGGGGGCCCCCCTCACTGAAGCTTTCTTT.

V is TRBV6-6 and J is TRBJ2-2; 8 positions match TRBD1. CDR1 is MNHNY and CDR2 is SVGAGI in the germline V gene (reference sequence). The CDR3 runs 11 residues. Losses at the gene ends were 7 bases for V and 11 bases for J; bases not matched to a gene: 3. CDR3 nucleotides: TGTGCCAGCATGGGGACAGGCGAGCTGTTTTTT. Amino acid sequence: CASMGTGELFF.

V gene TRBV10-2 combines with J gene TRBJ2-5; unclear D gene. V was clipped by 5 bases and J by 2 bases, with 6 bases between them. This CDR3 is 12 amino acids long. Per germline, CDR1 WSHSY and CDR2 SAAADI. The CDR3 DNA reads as TGCGCCAGCAGTCCTAGACAAGAGACCCAGTACTTC. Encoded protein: CASSPRQETQYF.

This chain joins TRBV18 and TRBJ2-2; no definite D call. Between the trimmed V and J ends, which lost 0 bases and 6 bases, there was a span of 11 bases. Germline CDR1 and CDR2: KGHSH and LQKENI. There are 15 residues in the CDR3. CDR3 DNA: TGTGCCAGCTCACCACCGCGAAGGAGCGCCGGGGAGCTGTTTTTT. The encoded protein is CASSPPRRSAGELFF.

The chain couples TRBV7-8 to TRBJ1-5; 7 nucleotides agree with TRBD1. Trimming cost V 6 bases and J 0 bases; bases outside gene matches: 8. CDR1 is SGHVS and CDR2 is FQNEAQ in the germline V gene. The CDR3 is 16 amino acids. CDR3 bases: TGTGCCAGCAGAGAGACAGGGACATATAGCAATCAGCCCCAGCATTTT. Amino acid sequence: CASRETGTYSNQPQHF.

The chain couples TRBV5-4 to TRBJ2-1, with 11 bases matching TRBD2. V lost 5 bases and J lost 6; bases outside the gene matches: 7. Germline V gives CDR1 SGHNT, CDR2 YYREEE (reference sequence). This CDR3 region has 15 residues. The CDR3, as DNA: TGTGCCAGCAGGATAGCGGGGGGGCCGGCCAATGAGCAGTTCTTC. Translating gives CASRIAGGPANEQFF.

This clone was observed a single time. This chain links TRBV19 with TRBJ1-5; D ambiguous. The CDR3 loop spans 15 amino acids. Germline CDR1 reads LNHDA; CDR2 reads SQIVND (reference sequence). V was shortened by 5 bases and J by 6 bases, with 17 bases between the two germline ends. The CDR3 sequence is CASSSRGSGAQPQHF. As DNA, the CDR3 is TGTGCCAGTAGTTCCCGGGGATCTGGCGCTCAGCCCCAGCATTTT.

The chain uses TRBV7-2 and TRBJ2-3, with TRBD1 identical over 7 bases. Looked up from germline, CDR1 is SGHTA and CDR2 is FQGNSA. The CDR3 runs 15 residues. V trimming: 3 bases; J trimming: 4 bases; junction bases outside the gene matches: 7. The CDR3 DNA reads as TGTGCCAGCAGCTTCCGACAGGGTAGCCCAGATACGCAGTATTTT. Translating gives CASSFRQGSPDTQYF.

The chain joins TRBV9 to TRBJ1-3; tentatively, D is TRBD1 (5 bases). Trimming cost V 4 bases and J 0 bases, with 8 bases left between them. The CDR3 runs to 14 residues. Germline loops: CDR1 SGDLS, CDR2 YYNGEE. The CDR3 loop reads CASSMGLSGNTIYF. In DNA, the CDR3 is TGTGCCAGCAGCATGGGACTCTCTGGAAACACCATATATTTT.

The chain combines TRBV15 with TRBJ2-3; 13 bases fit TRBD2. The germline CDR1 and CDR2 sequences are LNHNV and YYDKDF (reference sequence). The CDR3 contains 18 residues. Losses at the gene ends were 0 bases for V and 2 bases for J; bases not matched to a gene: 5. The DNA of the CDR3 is TGTGCCACCAGCAGAGATCGGACTAGCGGGAGTATCACAGATACGCAGTATTTT. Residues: CATSRDRTSGSITDTQYF.

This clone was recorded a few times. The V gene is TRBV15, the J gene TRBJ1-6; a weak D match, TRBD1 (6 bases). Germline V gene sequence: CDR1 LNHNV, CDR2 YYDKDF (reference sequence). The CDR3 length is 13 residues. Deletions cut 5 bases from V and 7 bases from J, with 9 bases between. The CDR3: CATSVGQNSPLHF. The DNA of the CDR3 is TGTGCCACCAGCGTCGGACAGAATTCACCCCTCCACTTT. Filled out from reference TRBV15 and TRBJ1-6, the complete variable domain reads DAMVIQNPRYQVTQFGKPVTLSCSQTLNHNVMYWYQQKSSQAPKLLFHYYDKDFNNEADTPDNFQSRRPNTSFCFLDIRSPGLGDTAMYLCATSVGQNSPLHFGNGTRLTVT.

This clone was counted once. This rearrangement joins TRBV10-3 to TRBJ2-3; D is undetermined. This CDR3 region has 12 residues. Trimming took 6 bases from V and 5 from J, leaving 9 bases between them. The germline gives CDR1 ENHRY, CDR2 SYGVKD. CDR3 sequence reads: CAISAERDTQYF. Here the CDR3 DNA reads TGTGCCATCAGCGCGGAGAGAGATACGCAGTATTTT.